The clone carrying this TCR beta chain was recorded many times. Its target is not known. This sample was included in a study of T cell repertoires in cytomegalovirus infection. Study-level information: A matching HLA type, together with CMV infection, was signaled by public TCR beta signatures.

Study-wide findings and caveats: Using cumulative public TCR beta family frequency, the authors identified those who carried CMV together with the relevant HLA. What dominated the ex vivo response were HLA-C-restricted CMV-specific TCR beta clonotypes.

With 1 base removed from V and 2 bases from J, the gap between germline ends came to 9 bases. The germline V gene encodes CDR1 SGHTA and CDR2 FQGNSA. The CDR3 has 15 residues. MiXCR was run by TCRdb on the reads, yielding one entry per CDR3 protein. The sample lists about 360,000 distinct CDR3 sequences, 15% to 20% seen once, with 7.5% to 9.5% in the top ten. This receptor was taken from a human donor in good health (CMV status not recorded). Some clones in this sample may be carry-over from other donors' samples. V gene TRBV7-2 combines with J gene TRBJ2-1; possibly TRBD1 for D (6 bases). Sequenced: PBMCs. In DNA, the CDR3 is TGTGCCAGCAGCTTAGACAGGGCTCCCTACAATGAGCAGTTCTTC. It specifies CASSLDRAPYNEQFF.